The present entry profiles one T cell receptor beta chain with its context. The antigen is undetermined. The data originate from a study of shared clonotypes between healthy human individuals. Study-wide results and caveats: Limited genetic and exposure-history diversity came from having few donors. A generally larger estimated richness was seen in naive subsets than in memory subsets. Naive CD4 clonotype sharing across a handful of donors was 4.5% to 6%.

Authors' processing steps: In the immunoSEQ data, sequences were junction-only and lacked quality scores, so filtering differed. Data came from immunoSEQ multiplex PCR; TCRdb stores just in-frame clones and leaves some out. V and J calls plus clone size are reproduced from that table; the DNA served to infer D and trimming. The sample records about 1 million clones, approximately 72% being singletons. CDR1 is LNHDA and CDR2 is SQIVND in the germline V gene (reference sequence). V lost 3 bases and J 2 bases, leaving 14 bases between the germline ends. The CDR3 has 15 amino acids. J is TRBJ2-7 and V is TRBV19; D not resolved. What was sequenced was memory CD4+ T cells sorted from blood. Subset described: CD45RA-negative fraction. The receptor was derived from a man in his late teens or twenties in good health. Written as DNA, the CDR3 is TGTGCCAGTAGTATGATGCTGCACGGTACCTACGAGCAGTACTTC. Residues: CASSMMLHGTYEQYF.